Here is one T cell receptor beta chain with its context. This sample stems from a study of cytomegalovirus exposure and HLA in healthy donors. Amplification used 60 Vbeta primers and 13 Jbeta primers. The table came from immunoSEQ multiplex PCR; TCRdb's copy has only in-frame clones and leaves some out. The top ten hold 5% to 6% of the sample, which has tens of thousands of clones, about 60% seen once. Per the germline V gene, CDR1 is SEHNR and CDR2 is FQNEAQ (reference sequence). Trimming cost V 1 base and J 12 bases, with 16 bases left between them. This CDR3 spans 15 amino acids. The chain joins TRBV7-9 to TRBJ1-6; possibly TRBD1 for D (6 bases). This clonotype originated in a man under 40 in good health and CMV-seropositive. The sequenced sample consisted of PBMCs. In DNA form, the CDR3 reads TGTGCCAGCAGCTTAGGAGCGGGGTTCAGGGGACCCCTCCACTTT. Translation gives CASSLGAGFRGPLHF.